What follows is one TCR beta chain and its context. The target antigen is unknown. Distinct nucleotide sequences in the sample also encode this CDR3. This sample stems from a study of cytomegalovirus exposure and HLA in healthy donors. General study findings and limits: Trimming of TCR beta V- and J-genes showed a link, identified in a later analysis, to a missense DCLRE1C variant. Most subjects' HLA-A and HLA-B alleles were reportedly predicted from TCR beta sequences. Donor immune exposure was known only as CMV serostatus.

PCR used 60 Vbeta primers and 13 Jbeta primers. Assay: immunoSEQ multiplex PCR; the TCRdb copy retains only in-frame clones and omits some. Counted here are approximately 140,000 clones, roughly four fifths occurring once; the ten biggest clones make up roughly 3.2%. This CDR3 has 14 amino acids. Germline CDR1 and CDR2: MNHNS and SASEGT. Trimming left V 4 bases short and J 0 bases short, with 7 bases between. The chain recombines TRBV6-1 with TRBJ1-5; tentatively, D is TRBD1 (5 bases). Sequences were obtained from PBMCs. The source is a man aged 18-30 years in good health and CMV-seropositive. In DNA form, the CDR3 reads TGTGCCAGCAGTGGCCAGGGTAGCAATCAGCCCCAGCATTTT. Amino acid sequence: CASSGQGSNQPQHF.